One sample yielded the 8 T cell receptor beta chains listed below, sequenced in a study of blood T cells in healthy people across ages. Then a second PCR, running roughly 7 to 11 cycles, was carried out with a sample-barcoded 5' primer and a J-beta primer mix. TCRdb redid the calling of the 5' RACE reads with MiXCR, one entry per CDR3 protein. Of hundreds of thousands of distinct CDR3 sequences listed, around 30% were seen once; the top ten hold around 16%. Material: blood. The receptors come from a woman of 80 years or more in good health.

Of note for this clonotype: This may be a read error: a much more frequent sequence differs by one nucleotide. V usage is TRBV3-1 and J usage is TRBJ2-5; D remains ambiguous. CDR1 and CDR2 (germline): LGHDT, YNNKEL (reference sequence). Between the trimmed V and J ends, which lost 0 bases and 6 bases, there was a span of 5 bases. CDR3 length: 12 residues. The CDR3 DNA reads TGTGCCAGCAGCCAAGATTCGAAGACCCAGTACTTC. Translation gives CASSQDSKTQYF.

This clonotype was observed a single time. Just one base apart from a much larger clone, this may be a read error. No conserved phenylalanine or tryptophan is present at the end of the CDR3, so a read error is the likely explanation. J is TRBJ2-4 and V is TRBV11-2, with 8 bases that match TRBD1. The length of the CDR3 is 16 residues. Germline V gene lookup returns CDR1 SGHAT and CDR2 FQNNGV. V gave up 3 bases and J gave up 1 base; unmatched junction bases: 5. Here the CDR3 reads CASSLDRVWAKNIQYI. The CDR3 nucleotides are TGTGCCAGCAGCTTGGACAGGGTTTGGGCCAAAAACATTCAGTACATC.

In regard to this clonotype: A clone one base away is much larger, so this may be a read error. The CDR3 nucleotides are TGTGCCAGCAGCCAAGACCGGGGGAAAACTAATGAAAAACGGTTTTTT. Its protein product is CASSQDRGKTNEKRFF. The chain joins TRBV4-2 to TRBJ1-4; a possible D gene is TRBD1 (5 bases). From germline, CDR1 is LGHNA and CDR2 YNFKEQ. The CDR3 has 16 amino acids.

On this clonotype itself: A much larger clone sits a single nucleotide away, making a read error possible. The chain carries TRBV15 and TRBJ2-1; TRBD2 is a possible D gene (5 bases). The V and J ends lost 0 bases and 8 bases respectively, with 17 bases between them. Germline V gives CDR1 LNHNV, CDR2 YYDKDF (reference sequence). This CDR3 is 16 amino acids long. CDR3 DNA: TGTGCCACCAGCAGAGATCTCGGCCGGAGGATCGATGAGCAGTTCTTC. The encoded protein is CATSRDLGRRIDEQFF. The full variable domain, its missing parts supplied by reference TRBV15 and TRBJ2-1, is DAMVIQNPRYQVTQFGKPVTLSCSQTLNHNVMYWYQQKSSQAPKLLFHYYDKDFNNEADTPDNFQSRRPNTSFCFLDIRSPGLGDTAMYLCATSRDLGRRIDEQFFGPGTRLTVL.

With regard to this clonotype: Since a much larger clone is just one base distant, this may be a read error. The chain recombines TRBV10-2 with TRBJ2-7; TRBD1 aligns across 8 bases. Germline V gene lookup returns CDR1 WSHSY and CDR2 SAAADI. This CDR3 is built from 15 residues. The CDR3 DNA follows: TGCGCCAGGAGTGAAGGACAGGGCTACGGCTACGAGCAGTACTTC. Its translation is CARSEGQGYGYEQYF.

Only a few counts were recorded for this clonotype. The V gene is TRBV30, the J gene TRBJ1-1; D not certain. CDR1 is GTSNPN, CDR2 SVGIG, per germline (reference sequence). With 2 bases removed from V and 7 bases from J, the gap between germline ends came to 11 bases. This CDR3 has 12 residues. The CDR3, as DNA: TGTGCCTGGAGTCGGAGCGACTTTGAAGCTTTCTTT. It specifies CAWSRSDFEAFF.

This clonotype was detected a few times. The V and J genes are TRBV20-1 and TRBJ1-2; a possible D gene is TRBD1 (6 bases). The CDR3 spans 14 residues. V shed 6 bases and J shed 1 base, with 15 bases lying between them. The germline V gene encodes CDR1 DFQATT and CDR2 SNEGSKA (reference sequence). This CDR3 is CSAYPLDSNYGYTF. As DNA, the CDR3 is TGCAGTGCCTACCCGTTGGACAGTAACTATGGCTACACCTTC.

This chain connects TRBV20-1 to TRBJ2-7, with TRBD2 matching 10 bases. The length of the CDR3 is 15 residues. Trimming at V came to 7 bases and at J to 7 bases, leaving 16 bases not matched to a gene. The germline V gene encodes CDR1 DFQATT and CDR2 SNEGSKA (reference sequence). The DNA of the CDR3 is TGCAGTGTTTTAGCCGGGACTAGCGCCACCGGAGAGCAGTACTTC. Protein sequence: CSVLAGTSATGEQYF.